The source of this T cell receptor beta chain is a study of CD8 T cells in Susac syndrome. Whole-study findings and limits: It was acknowledged by the study that relatively few individuals were included in its TCR sequencing and HLA analysis.

The sequenced target, TCR beta, came from blood CD8+ and CD4+ T cells. While CD8+ and CD4+ T cells were isolated negatively, TEMRA cells were enriched by FACS. A word on this clonotype: Its antigen remains unidentified.

The CDR3 has 17 amino acids. The V gene lost 4 bases and the J gene lost 4 bases, with 22 bases spanning the gap. The V gene's germline CDR1 is MDHEN and CDR2 SYDVKM. Reverse transcription used 0.5 to 1 ug RNA and random hexamers. The TCR beta CDR3 was amplified by immunoSEQ multiplex PCR across 54 Vbeta, 13 Jbeta. Using its own MiXCR run on the immunoSEQ multiplex PCR reads, TCRdb lists one record per CDR3 protein. Here the sample spans some 150,000 distinct CDR3 sequences, roughly 94% being singletons. This clonotype was sampled from a human donor in good health. The V call is TRBV28, the J call TRBJ2-5, with a tentative D call TRBD1 (6 bases). Sequencing was performed on CD4+ T cells from PBMCs. In DNA form, the CDR3 reads TGTGCCAGCAGTTCCCCCGGGACAACCGGCAGGTTAGAGACCCAGTACTTC. Translating gives CASSSPGTTGRLETQYF. The variable domain in full, completed from reference TRBV28 and TRBJ2-5, reads DVKVTQSSRYLVKRTGEKVFLECVQDMDHENMFWYRQDPGLGLRLIYFSYDVKMKEKGDIPEGYSVSREKKERFSLILESASTNQTSMYLCASSSPGTTGRLETQYFGPGTRLLVL.